These 22 T cell receptor beta chains share one sample of origin, sequenced in a study of CD8 T cells in Susac syndrome. cDNA came from about 0.51 to 1 ug RNA primed by random hexamers. From the immunoSEQ multiplex PCR reads, TCRdb called clonotypes with MiXCR, one entry per CDR3 protein. The sample carries under 150,000 distinct CDR3 sequences, about 90% recorded once. The sample consisted of CD8+ T cells from PBMCs. These receptor sequences come from a human donor with multiple sclerosis.

This chain connects TRBV28 to TRBJ2-1; no definite D call. The CDR3 is 16 amino acids. Trimming cost V 7 bases and J 3 bases, with 19 bases left between them. CDR1 is MDHEN and CDR2 is SYDVKM in the germline V gene. The CDR3 loop reads CASTYLSDTYYNEQFF. CDR3 DNA sequence: TGTGCCAGCACTTACTTGAGCGATACCTACTACAATGAGCAGTTCTTC.

CDR3 DNA: TGTGCCAGCAGCGTAGGACCGGGTCGACAGGGGCGGGTAGGCTACACCTTC. It yields the protein CASSVGPGRQGRVGYTF. The V gene is TRBV9, the J gene TRBJ1-2; TRBD1 matches at 8 bases. V dropped 0 bases and J dropped 8; count of bases not matched to a gene: 15. CDR1 is SGDLS and CDR2 is YYNGEE in the germline V gene. The CDR3 is 17 amino acids.

The rearrangement uses TRBV12-2 and TRBJ2-1; the listed D gene, TRBD2, was not tested against the DNA. TRBV12-2 is marked as a pseudogene. This CDR3 has 17 residues. The CDR3, as DNA: TGTGCAAGTCGCCACCACGTAGGGACTATCTCCTACAATGAGCAGTTCTTC. Encoded protein: CASRHHVGTISYNEQFF.

The CDR3 sequence is CASSLSGLRYNEQFF. CDR3 in DNA: TGTGCCAGCAGCCTTAGCGGACTACGGTACAATGAGCAGTTCTTC. The rearrangement joins TRBV7-9 to TRBJ2-1; tentatively, D is TRBD2 (6 bases). Germline CDR1 and CDR2: SEHNR and FQNEAQ (reference sequence). V was pared by 5 bases and J by 4 bases, with 15 bases between. This CDR3 contains 15 residues.

V and J are TRBV28 and TRBJ2-7; 7 bases align to TRBD2. The CDR3 length is 14 residues. The germline V gene has CDR1 MDHEN and CDR2 SYDVKM. V lost 7 bases and J lost 1; bases outside the gene matches: 7. The CDR3 coding sequence is TGTGCCAGCATACCGGGAGGACCATCCTACGAGCAGTACTTC. It encodes CASIPGGPSYEQYF.

In this sample, this clonotype turned up once. This chain connects TRBV4-2 to TRBJ1-2; 7 bases match TRBD1. With V trimmed by 4 bases and J by 1 base, 6 bases remained unmatched. CDR1 LGHNA and CDR2 YNFKEQ come from the germline V gene. This CDR3 has 15 amino acids. The CDR3 nucleotides are TGTGCCAGCAGCCTGGAGGGACAGATTAACTATGGCTACACCTTC. This gives the protein CASSLEGQINYGYTF.

The chain joins TRBV4-3 to TRBJ1-1; D remains ambiguous. CDR3 length equals 15 residues. Germline V lookup: CDR1 LGHNA, CDR2 YSLEER. V gave up 0 bases and J gave up 3 bases, with 11 bases separating them. CDR3 DNA: TGCGCCAGCAGCCAAGATAGAGGGAAGGACACTGAAGCTTTCTTT. This translates into CASSQDRGKDTEAFF.

The J gene is TRBJ2-5, the V gene TRBV27; 7 nucleotides align to TRBD1. CDR3 size: 15 residues. V dropped 4 bases and J dropped 2; count of bases not matched to a gene: 7. CDR1 is MNHEY and CDR2 is SMNVEV in the germline V gene (reference sequence). CDR3 in amino acids: CASSYQGVRQETQYF. The CDR3, as DNA: TGTGCCAGCAGTTACCAGGGGGTGAGACAAGAGACCCAGTACTTC.

The rearrangement uses TRBV12-3 or TRBV12-4 and TRBJ2-6, with D hard to call. CDR3 length equals 15 residues. V lost 2 bases, J lost 5 bases, and 10 bases lay in between. CDR3 residues: CASSLRPLRANVLTF. The DNA of the CDR3 is TGTGCCAGCAGTTTAAGGCCGTTGAGGGCCAACGTCCTGACTTTC.

This rearrangement joins TRBV3-1 to TRBJ2-7; TRBD1 is a possible D gene (5 bases). The length of the CDR3 is 13 residues. With 4 bases removed from V and 7 bases from J, the gap between germline ends came to 14 bases. The germline gives CDR1 LGHDT, CDR2 YNNKEL (reference sequence). The CDR3 region has the DNA TGTGCCAGCAGCCTCGGACATGCCCTTGAGCAGTACTTC. It translates to CASSLGHALEQYF.

CDR3 in amino acids: CASSLGFGTAENTIYF. The CDR3 DNA sequence: TGTGCCAGCAGTTTAGGATTCGGGACAGCGGAAAACACCATATATTTT. This chain joins TRBV12-3 or TRBV12-4 and TRBJ1-3; 7 nucleotides agree with TRBD1. The CDR3 is 16 residues long. The junction had 9 bases not matched to a gene; V was cut back by 1 base and J by 6 bases.

This clonotype has only one observation. The genes are TRBV7-9 and TRBJ1-3; D remains ambiguous. CDR1 is SEHNR, CDR2 FQNEAQ, per germline (reference sequence). The CDR3 covers 13 residues. The V gene lost 1 base and the J gene lost 5 bases, with 6 bases spanning the gap. The CDR3 reads CASSLDPRNTIYF. The CDR3 DNA is TGTGCCAGCAGCTTAGACCCTCGAAACACCATATATTTT.

The chain is built from TRBV24-1 and TRBJ1-2; weak D call: TRBD1 (5 bases). The CDR3 runs to 15 residues. The germline V gene encodes CDR1 KGHDR and CDR2 SFDVKD. V was pared by 0 bases and J by 8 bases, with 15 bases between. The CDR3 DNA follows: TGTGCCACCAGTGATTTGCCGGGGGAAGCCAGAGGCTACACCTTC. It is translated as CATSDLPGEARGYTF.

The J gene is TRBJ1-2, the V gene TRBV11-1; 7 nucleotides match TRBD1. Germline CDR1 and CDR2: SGHAT and FQDESV (reference sequence). The CDR3 sequence is 14 residues long. Trimming cost V 6 bases and J 6 bases; bases outside gene matches: 10. The CDR3 sequence: CASSPGGSVHGYTF. DNA for the CDR3: TGTGCCAGCAGTCCAGGGGGATCGGTGCATGGCTACACCTTC.

The V call is TRBV7-2, the J call TRBJ1-4; D is unresolved. V lost 4 bases to trimming and J lost 12 bases, with 21 bases between them. In germline, CDR1 is SGHTA, CDR2 FQGNSA. CDR3 length: 15 amino acids. CDR3 nucleotides: TGTGCCAGCAGCTACAGAATTAACCCGGAGTGGGAACTGTTTTTT. Its protein product is CASSYRINPEWELFF. The full variable domain, in which reference TRBV7-2 and TRBJ1-4 provide the parts outside the CDR3, is GAGVSQSPSNKVTEKGKDVELRCDPISGHTALYWYRQSLGQGLEFLIYFQGNSAPDKSGLPSDRFSAERTGGSVSTLTIQRTQQEDSAVYLCASSYRINPEWELFFGSGTQLSVL.

This chain links TRBV29-1 with TRBJ2-1; tentative D call: TRBD2 (6 bases). Trimming shortened V by 4 bases and J by 7 bases, and 20 bases separated the two germline ends. Germline-derived CDR1 and CDR2 are SQVTM and ANQGSEA. This CDR3 has 15 amino acids. The CDR3 sequence: CSVGGASGYGNEQFF. CDR3 in DNA: TGCAGCGTTGGAGGGGCCAGCGGGTATGGGAATGAGCAGTTCTTC.

The V call is TRBV12-3 or TRBV12-4, the J call TRBJ2-1; D remains unclear. This CDR3 comprises 12 residues. Trimming stripped 6 bases from V and 8 bases from J, with 11 bases between. Here the CDR3 DNA reads TGTGCCAGCAGGTCCCTCCCGCATGAGCAGTTCTTC. Amino acids: CASRSLPHEQFF.

CDR3 region: CASSQDLKRSAEQFF. The CDR3 DNA reads as TGTGCCAGCAGCCAAGATCTTAAGCGGTCTGCTGAGCAGTTCTTC. This chain uses TRBV14 with TRBJ2-1, with D possibly matching TRBD2 (5 bases). Looked up from germline, CDR1 is SGHDN and CDR2 is FVKESK. This CDR3 region has 15 residues. The V end was cut by 0 bases, the J end by 9 bases, with 15 bases between.

This chain uses TRBV10-3 with TRBJ2-7; 8 bases are a match to TRBD2. This CDR3 spans 15 amino acids. Trimming cost V 3 bases and J 7 bases; bases outside gene matches: 11. CDR1 and CDR2 (germline): ENHRY, SYGVKD. The CDR3 sequence: CAISDLLAGWEEQYF. The CDR3, as DNA: TGTGCCATCAGTGATCTGTTAGCGGGATGGGAGGAGCAGTACTTC.

This chain joins TRBV29-1 and TRBJ2-1, with D possibly being TRBD2 (6 bases). Germline CDR1 SQVTM, CDR2 ANQGSEA. Trimming shortened V by 5 bases and J by 3 bases, and 20 bases separated the two germline ends. The length of the CDR3 is 16 residues. The DNA of the CDR3 is TGCAGCGTTTACCTAGCTACCCGGGGGAACTACAATGAGCAGTTCTTC. Its translation: CSVYLATRGNYNEQFF.

The CDR3: CASKGQAAQQYF. The CDR3 DNA is TGTGCCAGTAAGGGACAGGCGGCCCAGCAGTACTTC. The V and J genes are TRBV2 and TRBJ2-7; 8 bases are shared with TRBD1. CDR3 size: 12 residues. Germline lookup yields CDR1 SNHLY and CDR2 FYNNEI. The V segment lost 9 bases and the J segment 8 bases; nucleotides outside the gene matches: 9.

The chain joins TRBV7-9 to TRBJ1-1, with D hard to call. This CDR3 comprises 13 residues. Trimming removed 5 bases at V and 0 bases at J, with 7 bases between. The germline V gene encodes CDR1 SEHNR and CDR2 FQNEAQ (reference sequence). The CDR3, as DNA: TGTGCCAGCAGCCCCTGGGTGAACACTGAAGCTTTCTTT. It specifies CASSPWVNTEAFF.